These 12 T cell receptor beta chains were all obtained from the same sample, sequenced in a study of T cell responses to AZD1222 COVID-19 vaccine (dated by TCRdb to 2020 to 2022). Interpreted using the paper, the time point label stands for: about 28 days (+/-7) after the second vaccine dose. Library prep was done by the immunoSEQ multiplex PCR assay. The clones in this table, taken by TCRdb from immuneACCESS, are in-frame only. Not every clone is retained; where verified, under half of the shortfall comes from an unresolved V gene, and the cause of the rest is unknown. The sample table shows 130,000 to 150,000 clones, and 85% to 90% are seen once. Roughly 5.1% of the sample lies in the top ten. The starting material was peripheral blood, obtained 28 days after the second AZD1222 dose. These receptors were collected from an adult who received the AZD1222 COVID-19 vaccine.

The chain uses TRBV19 and TRBJ2-5; D gene ambiguous. Trimming took off 5 bases at V and 4 bases at J, with 11 bases between the two ends. This CDR3 is built from 13 residues. The germline gives CDR1 LNHDA, CDR2 SQIVND (reference sequence). CDR3 loop: CASSADHSETQYF. CDR3 in DNA: TGTGCCAGTAGTGCTGACCACTCAGAGACCCAGTACTTC.

This chain links TRBV4-2 with TRBJ1-5; possibly TRBD1 for D (5 bases). Germline CDR1 is LGHNA and CDR2 is YNFKEQ. V lost 1 base and J 4 bases, leaving 11 bases between the germline ends. The CDR3 length is 15 residues. The CDR3 sequence: CASSQGGSPNQPQHF. The CDR3 bases are TGTGCCAGCAGCCAAGGGGGCAGTCCAAATCAGCCCCAGCATTTT.

The chain carries TRBV7-9 and TRBJ2-2; no firm D call. CDR3 length: 13 residues. Trimming removed 5 bases from V and 4 bases from J, with 8 bases in between. The germline gives CDR1 SEHNR, CDR2 FQNEAQ (reference sequence). In nucleotides, the CDR3 is TGTGCCAGCAGCCCTTATACCACCGGGGAGCTGTTTTTT. Translating gives CASSPYTTGELFF.

On this clone: The junction and the germline gene differ at one end; a read error may be behind it. The rearrangement links TRBV5-1 to TRBJ1-5, with D maybe TRBD1 (5 bases). The CDR3 is 13 residues long. Germline V CDR1 and CDR2: SGHRS, YFSETQ. The CDR3 spells CVSSLGGDQPQHF. The CDR3 bases are TGCGTCAGCAGCTTGGGGGGGGACCAGCCCCAGCATTTT.

This clone was counted between two and nine times. The rearrangement joins TRBV7-2 to TRBJ2-1; 12 bases are a match to TRBD2. The trim removed 6 bases at V and 8 bases at J, leaving 8 bases unmatched. The germline V gene encodes CDR1 SGHTA and CDR2 FQGNSA. The CDR3 consists of 15 residues. CDR3 sequence reads: CASSSSGGAIYEQFF. CDR3 bases: TGTGCCAGCAGTTCTAGCGGGGGGGCTATCTATGAGCAGTTCTTC.

The rearrangement uses TRBV2 and TRBJ1-5, with TRBD1 as a possible D gene (6 bases). The V and J ends lost 4 bases and 6 bases respectively, with 13 bases between them. Germline-derived CDR1 and CDR2 are SNHLY and FYNNEI. The CDR3 consists of 14 residues. CDR3 in DNA: TGTGCCAGCAGTGCAGGGGTAGGGGGTCAGCCCCAGCATTTT. Encoded protein: CASSAGVGGQPQHF.

This chain's CDR3 is CAISENRDNIQYF. The CDR3 DNA reads TGTGCCATCAGTGAGAACAGGGACAACATTCAGTACTTC. This chain connects TRBV10-3 to TRBJ2-4, with D possibly matching TRBD1 (6 bases). Germline assignment: CDR1 ENHRY and CDR2 SYGVKD. Trimming cost V 2 bases and J 7 bases, with 9 bases left between them. This CDR3 has 13 amino acids.

The V gene is TRBV30, the J gene TRBJ1-1, with unresolved D. The V gene lost 0 bases and the J gene lost 0 bases, with 5 bases spanning the gap. CDR1 is GTSNPN, CDR2 SVGIG, per germline (reference sequence). There are 13 residues in the CDR3. DNA for the CDR3: TGTGCCTGGAGTGTTAATCTGAACACTGAAGCTTTCTTT. Its translation: CAWSVNLNTEAFF.

The J gene is TRBJ1-3, the V gene TRBV6-5; the D is unclear. Trimming left V 6 bases short and J 4 bases short, with 4 bases between. This CDR3 contains 11 residues. Germline values: CDR1 MNHEY, CDR2 SVGAGI. For the CDR3, the DNA is TGTGCCAGCAGGAACGGAAACACCATATATTTT. Its translation: CASRNGNTIYF.

As DNA, the CDR3 is TGTGCCAGCAGCTTGGGTTTATTAAACACCGGGGAGCTGTTTTTT. This translates into CASSLGLLNTGELFF. The chain links TRBV5-8 to TRBJ2-2, with D uncertain. Germline values: CDR1 SGHTS, CDR2 YDEGEE. V lost 0 bases and J lost 2, with 8 bases in between. This CDR3 contains 15 residues.

The CDR3 sequence is CASSLPYMNTEAFF. For the CDR3, the DNA is TGTGCCAGCAGCTTACCGTACATGAACACTGAAGCTTTCTTT. The chain is built from TRBV5-6 and TRBJ1-1; D uncertain. This CDR3 is built from 14 residues. CDR1 is SGHDT and CDR2 is YYEEEE in the germline V gene. With 2 bases removed from V and 0 bases from J, the gap between germline ends came to 8 bases.

This rearrangement joins TRBV4-1 to TRBJ1-6; 7 bases fit TRBD1. CDR3 size: 19 residues. V was clipped by 0 bases and J by 6 bases; unmatched bases: 14. The germline V gene encodes CDR1 MGHRA and CDR2 YSYEKL. CDR3 in amino acids: CASSQEGGAGTVINSPLHF. Here the CDR3 DNA reads TGCGCCAGCAGCCAAGAAGGGGGGGCTGGGACAGTCATTAATTCACCCCTCCACTTT.